A single sample gave rise to the 32 T cell receptor beta chains below, sequenced in a study of blood T cell repertoires in COVID-19. This table comes from immunoSEQ multiplex PCR, and its TCRdb copy is limited to in-frame clones, with some not included. The repertoire holds approximately 130,000 clones, with around 78% as singletons. The sequencing sample was made of peripheral blood. All receptors derive from a human donor in a cohort sampled during active COVID-19.

The chain couples TRBV5-5 to TRBJ1-4; D not certain. V was cut by 4 bases and J by 7 bases, with 17 bases left in between. From germline, CDR1 is SGHKS and CDR2 YYEKEE (reference sequence). The CDR3 runs 15 residues. The CDR3: CASSPAGGLSEKLFF. CDR3 sequence (DNA): TGTGCCAGCAGCCCCGCGGGCGGGCTTAGTGAAAAACTGTTTTTT.

J is TRBJ2-1 and V is TRBV6-5, with 7 bases matching TRBD1. Germline V CDR1 and CDR2: MNHEY, SVGAGI. The length of the CDR3 is 15 residues. V shed 0 bases, J shed 6 bases, and the junction held 5 bases outside the gene matches. The CDR3 spells CASSYSGGLFNEQFF. The CDR3 bases are TGTGCCAGCAGTTACTCAGGGGGCCTTTTCAATGAGCAGTTCTTC.

The chain uses TRBV5-6 and TRBJ2-1; 8 nucleotides align to TRBD1. The junction had 3 bases not matched to a gene; V was cut back by 4 bases and J by 6 bases. The CDR3 consists of 13 residues. CDR1 and CDR2 from the germline V gene are SGHDT and YYEEEE. The CDR3 bases are TGTGCCAGCAGCCTTACAGGGGGCAATGAGCAGTTCTTC. Amino acids: CASSLTGGNEQFF.

This chain joins TRBV7-9 and TRBJ2-5; TRBD2 is a possible D gene (5 bases). Germline CDR1 SEHNR, CDR2 FQNEAQ (reference sequence). CDR3 size: 14 residues. V shed 0 bases and J shed 5 bases, with 10 bases lying between them. CDR3 loop: CASSLARGPETQYF. The CDR3 bases are TGTGCCAGCAGCTTAGCGCGCGGGCCGGAGACCCAGTACTTC.

The J gene is TRBJ1-5, the V gene TRBV19; D is possibly TRBD1 (6 bases). This CDR3 region has 16 residues. Germline lookup yields CDR1 LNHDA and CDR2 SQIVND (reference sequence). V lost 7 bases to trimming and J lost 0 bases, with 16 bases between them. The CDR3 DNA sequence: TGTGCCAGTACCCTACAGGGACCGTATAGCAATCAGCCCCAGCATTTT. Protein product: CASTLQGPYSNQPQHF.

This rearrangement joins TRBV6-2 or TRBV6-3 to TRBJ2-7; no reliable D call. Germline loops: CDR1 MNHEY, CDR2 SVGEGT. The V end lost 5 bases, the J end lost 4 bases, and 6 bases lay between the germline ends. The CDR3 length is 11 residues. The CDR3 sequence is CASSLLYEQYF. Here the CDR3 DNA reads TGTGCCAGCAGTCTACTTTACGAGCAGTACTTC.

V gene TRBV19 combines with J gene TRBJ1-1; TRBD1 aligns across 7 bases. Germline CDR1 and CDR2: LNHDA and SQIVND (reference sequence). The CDR3 contains 16 residues. V gave up 5 bases and J gave up 4 bases; unmatched junction bases: 13. This CDR3 reads CASSVPPGGRGTEAFF. The CDR3 nucleotides are TGTGCCAGTAGTGTCCCTCCAGGGGGTCGGGGCACTGAAGCTTTCTTT. Complete variable domain (other parts from reference TRBV19 and TRBJ1-1): DGGITQSPKYLFRKEGQNVTLSCEQNLNHDAMYWYRQDPGQGLRLIYYSQIVNDFQKGDIAEGYSVSREKKESFPLTVTSAQKNPTAFYLCASSVPPGGRGTEAFFGQGTRLTVV.

The chain employs TRBV19 and TRBJ2-2, with D possibly TRBD1 on 5 matching bases. The V and J ends lost 1 base and 3 bases respectively, with 9 bases between them. The CDR3 has 15 amino acids. Germline-derived CDR1 and CDR2 are LNHDA and SQIVND (reference sequence). CDR3 DNA: TGTGCCAGTAGTATAGCTGACAGCTACACCGGGGAGCTGTTTTTT. It translates to CASSIADSYTGELFF.

The V call is TRBV10-2, the J call TRBJ1-5; 8 positions match TRBD1. The germline gives CDR1 WSHSY, CDR2 SAAADI. The CDR3 spans 13 residues. The junction had 2 bases not matched to a gene; V was cut back by 6 bases and J by 4 bases. The chain's CDR3 is CASRQGGNQPQHF. The CDR3 DNA reads TGCGCCAGCAGACAGGGGGGAAATCAGCCCCAGCATTTT.

This clone was found a few times. The chain carries TRBV11-2 and TRBJ1-3; D call uncertain. The CDR3 spans 11 residues. The V gene lost 4 bases and the J gene lost 10 bases, with 8 bases spanning the gap. Germline V gives CDR1 SGHAT, CDR2 FQNNGV. The CDR3 DNA follows: TGTGCCAGCAGCTCAGGAATTACCATATATTTT. It translates to CASSSGITIYF.

This clone has a handful of counts. The J gene is TRBJ2-6, the V gene TRBV19; 10 bases map to TRBD1. With 7 bases clipped from V and 2 bases from J, the junction kept 14 bases outside the gene matches. CDR3 length: 19 residues. CDR1 LNHDA and CDR2 SQIVND come from the germline V gene (reference sequence). CDR3 protein: CASTETGGDLRAGANVLTF. The DNA for the CDR3 is TGTGCCAGTACTGAGACAGGGGGCGATCTACGAGCTGGGGCCAACGTCCTGACTTTC.

This chain uses TRBV6-5 with TRBJ1-1; D may be TRBD1 (6 bases). The V end was cut by 6 bases, the J end by 4 bases, with 12 bases between. CDR1 is MNHEY, CDR2 SVGAGI, per germline. This CDR3 is built from 13 residues. The CDR3 sequence: CASSRGGVTEAFF. CDR3 in DNA: TGTGCCAGCAGCCGAGGGGGGGTCACTGAAGCTTTCTTT.

This chain joins TRBV9 and TRBJ1-3, with 8 bases lining up with TRBD1. CDR3 length equals 16 residues. Per germline, CDR1 SGDLS and CDR2 YYNGEE. With 4 bases clipped from V and 4 bases from J, the junction kept 10 bases outside the gene matches. CDR3 region: CASSTRQGTNGNTIYF. The CDR3 DNA follows: TGTGCCAGCAGCACCCGACAGGGGACCAACGGAAACACCATATATTTT. The whole variable domain, filled in from reference TRBV9 and TRBJ1-3, reads DSGVTQTPKHLITATGQRVTLRCSPRSGDLSVYWYQQSLDQGLQFLIQYYNGEERAKGNILERFSAQQFPDLHSELNLSSLELGDSALYFCASSTRQGTNGNTIYFGEGSWLTVV.

This clone came up many times. The rearrangement links TRBV27 to TRBJ2-7; D is possibly TRBD1 (5 bases). The V end was cut by 6 bases, the J end by 5 bases, with 17 bases between. Germline values: CDR1 MNHEY, CDR2 SMNVEV (reference sequence). The CDR3 is 14 amino acids. CDR3 DNA: TGTGCCAGCAGCCTAAGGTCAGGGTCCGACGAGCAGTACTTC. This translates into CASSLRSGSDEQYF.

This clone was counted many times. J is TRBJ1-1 and V is TRBV3-1 (or the pseudogene TRBV3-2); D is ambiguous. This CDR3 comprises 16 residues. Trimming stripped 0 bases from V and 7 bases from J, with 18 bases between. Germline V lookup: CDR1 LGHDT, CDR2 YNNKEL (reference sequence). In nucleotides, the CDR3 is TGTGCCAGCAGCCAAGATAGAACCGGCCTTAGACTTGAAGCTTTCTTT. This translates into CASSQDRTGLRLEAFF.

The CDR3 DNA follows: TGTGCCAGTAGTATTCCCCGGGACAGGGGGCCAAGGATTAGCAATCAGCCCCAGCATTTT. Its protein is CASSIPRDRGPRISNQPQHF. The V and J genes are TRBV19 and TRBJ1-5; TRBD1 aligns across 12 bases. After removal of 3 bases from V and 0 bases from J, the junction contained 12 bases not matched to a gene. The CDR3 runs 20 residues. Per the germline V gene, CDR1 is LNHDA and CDR2 is SQIVND (reference sequence).

Written as DNA, the CDR3 is TGTGCCAGCAGCGTAGAGGAGGGGGCCTATGGCTACACCTTC. Its protein product is CASSVEEGAYGYTF. This sequence joins TRBV9 and TRBJ1-2, with TRBD1 matching 7 bases. Germline trimming cut 0 bases from V and 4 bases from J; bases unmatched to any gene: 3. Germline V gene lookup returns CDR1 SGDLS and CDR2 YYNGEE. The length of the CDR3 is 14 residues.

This chain uses TRBV5-1 with TRBJ2-7; no reliable D call. V was shortened by 2 bases and J by 3 bases, with 18 bases between the two germline ends. This CDR3 contains 16 residues. Germline CDR1 SGHRS, CDR2 YFSETQ. This chain's CDR3 is CASSLALESKVYEQYF. DNA for the CDR3: TGCGCCAGCAGCTTAGCACTGGAGAGTAAAGTCTACGAGCAGTACTTC.

CDR3 in DNA: TGCGCCAGCAGCTTGGTCTTCGGACAGGGGTCCTCGGTCTCACCCCTCCACTTT. As protein: CASSLVFGQGSSVSPLHF. The V and J genes are TRBV5-1 and TRBJ1-6, with 9 bases fitting TRBD1. The trim removed 0 bases at V and 10 bases at J, leaving 14 bases unmatched. Germline CDR1 SGHRS, CDR2 YFSETQ. The CDR3 loop spans 18 amino acids.

V is TRBV30 and J is TRBJ2-7, with 7 bases lining up with TRBD1. Germline V gives CDR1 GTSNPN, CDR2 SVGIG (reference sequence). This CDR3 has 14 residues. V trimming: 4 bases; J trimming: 6 bases; junction bases outside the gene matches: 12. As DNA, the CDR3 is TGTGCCTGGACGACGACAGGGTTCCGTCTCGAGCAGTACTTC. It translates to CAWTTTGFRLEQYF.

The chain combines TRBV18 with TRBJ2-7; weak D call: TRBD1 (5 bases). The CDR3 spans 17 residues. Germline CDR1 and CDR2: KGHSH and LQKENI. V shed 6 bases and J shed 2 bases, with 23 bases lying between them. The CDR3 is CASSPNTGPLRTYEQYF. In nucleotides, the CDR3 is TGTGCCAGCTCCCCAAATACAGGACCCCTTAGAACCTACGAGCAGTACTTC.

The genes are TRBV10-3 and TRBJ1-2, with 8 bases that match TRBD1. The CDR3 runs to 16 residues. V gave up 10 bases and J gave up 4 bases; unmatched junction bases: 17. The germline CDR1 and CDR2 sequences are ENHRY and SYGVKD. In nucleotides, the CDR3 is TGTGCCACCGCAACACCATCGGGACAGGCGGTCTATGGCTACACCTTC. Amino acids: CATATPSGQAVYGYTF.

The V call is TRBV4-2, the J call TRBJ1-4; 11 positions match TRBD1. This CDR3 spans 17 amino acids. Trimming removed 4 bases from V and 3 bases from J; junction bases left unmatched: 7. Per the germline V gene, CDR1 is LGHNA and CDR2 is YNFKEQ. CDR3 in amino acids: CASSPGQGAEANEKLFF. CDR3 DNA: TGTGCCAGCAGCCCCGGACAGGGGGCTGAGGCTAATGAAAAACTGTTTTTT.

The rearrangement uses TRBV18 and TRBJ1-3, with TRBD1 identical over 12 bases. The V segment lost 2 bases and the J segment 3 bases; nucleotides outside the gene matches: 5. The germline gives CDR1 KGHSH, CDR2 LQKENI. The CDR3 extends over 17 amino acids. Here the CDR3 DNA reads TGTGCCAGCTCACCAGGCGGGACAGGGGGCTTTGGAAACACCATATATTTT. Translating gives CASSPGGTGGFGNTIYF. The full variable domain, in which reference TRBV18 and TRBJ1-3 provide the parts outside the CDR3, is NAGVMQNPRHLVRRRGQEARLRCSPMKGHSHVYWYRQLPEEGLKFMVYLQKENIIDESGMPKERFSAEFPKEGPSILRIQQVVRGDSAAYFCASSPGGTGGFGNTIYFGEGSWLTVV.

This clone was picked up one time. The CDR3: CASMAGDGNTIYF. CDR3 nucleotides: TGTGCCAGCATGGCAGGGGACGGAAACACCATATATTTT. The chain combines TRBV28 with TRBJ1-3; D is possibly TRBD1 (6 bases). The CDR3 has 13 amino acids. Germline V gene data show CDR1 as MDHEN and CDR2 as SYDVKM. Trimming pared 7 bases from V and 4 bases from J, leaving 11 bases between.

The rearrangement links TRBV7-8 to TRBJ2-5; TRBD1 matches 9 bases. The V gene's germline CDR1 is SGHVS and CDR2 FQNEAQ. This CDR3 spans 17 amino acids. The V gene end was trimmed by 2 bases and the J gene end by 4 bases; junction bases not matched to a gene: 11. The CDR3 protein is CASSLNLGDREVETQYF. The CDR3 nucleotides are TGTGCCAGCAGCTTAAACTTGGGGGACAGGGAGGTAGAGACCCAGTACTTC. Using reference TRBV7-8 and TRBJ2-5 for the parts outside the CDR3, the full variable domain is GAGVSQSPRYKVAKRGQDVALRCDPISGHVSLFWYQQALGQGPEFLTYFQNEAQLDKSGLPSDRFFAERPEGSVSTLKIQRTQQEDSAVYLCASSLNLGDREVETQYFGPGTRLLVL.

The chain has TRBV5-5 and TRBJ2-2, with D uncertain. V was cut by 6 bases and J by 0 bases, with 9 bases left in between. Germline values: CDR1 SGHKS, CDR2 YYEKEE (reference sequence). This CDR3 has 14 amino acids. CDR3 amino acids: CASNSHANTGELFF. The CDR3 DNA is TGTGCCAGCAACAGCCACGCGAACACCGGGGAGCTGTTTTTT.

This clone was picked up a small number of times. The V call is TRBV19, the J call TRBJ1-1; TRBD1 matches 7 bases. Germline CDR1 LNHDA, CDR2 SQIVND (reference sequence). J gave up 4 bases and V 7 bases, and 12 bases lay outside the gene matches. This CDR3 is built from 15 residues. The CDR3: CASTGGATISTEAFF. CDR3 DNA sequence: TGTGCCAGTACAGGGGGAGCGACAATTTCCACTGAAGCTTTCTTT.

The gene calls are TRBV6-5 and TRBJ1-5; D remains ambiguous. Germline assignment: CDR1 MNHEY and CDR2 SVGAGI. V was cut by 2 bases and J by 7 bases, with 12 bases left in between. The CDR3 totals 14 residues. For the CDR3, the DNA is TGTGCCAGCAGTTACAAACACTCGGGGCAGCCCCAGCATTTT. This sequence encodes CASSYKHSGQPQHF.

This chain connects TRBV27 to TRBJ2-3; perhaps TRBD1 as D (6 bases). Germline CDR1 reads MNHEY; CDR2 reads SMNVEV (reference sequence). This CDR3 comprises 17 residues. V lost 2 bases to trimming and J lost 0 bases, with 15 bases between them. The CDR3 DNA is TGTGCCAGCAGTTTAGGGGGCGACAGAGGCAGCACAGATACGCAGTATTTT. Translation gives CASSLGGDRGSTDTQYF.

This chain links TRBV18 with TRBJ1-5; perhaps TRBD1 as D (6 bases). Germline loops: CDR1 KGHSH, CDR2 LQKENI. Trimming removed 3 bases at V and 7 bases at J, with 13 bases between. This CDR3 is built from 14 residues. CDR3 region: CASSPVPQGQPQHF. CDR3 bases: TGTGCCAGCTCACCCGTTCCTCAGGGGCAGCCCCAGCATTTT.

This chain connects TRBV5-8 to TRBJ2-3; TRBD2 might be the D (5 bases). The germline gives CDR1 SGHTS, CDR2 YDEGEE. Trimming pared 2 bases from V and 3 bases from J, leaving 19 bases between. CDR3 length equals 17 residues. The CDR3 sequence: CASSFRTAQGRTDTQYF. The CDR3 DNA reads as TGTGCCAGCAGCTTTCGAACAGCTCAAGGGAGAACAGATACGCAGTATTTT.